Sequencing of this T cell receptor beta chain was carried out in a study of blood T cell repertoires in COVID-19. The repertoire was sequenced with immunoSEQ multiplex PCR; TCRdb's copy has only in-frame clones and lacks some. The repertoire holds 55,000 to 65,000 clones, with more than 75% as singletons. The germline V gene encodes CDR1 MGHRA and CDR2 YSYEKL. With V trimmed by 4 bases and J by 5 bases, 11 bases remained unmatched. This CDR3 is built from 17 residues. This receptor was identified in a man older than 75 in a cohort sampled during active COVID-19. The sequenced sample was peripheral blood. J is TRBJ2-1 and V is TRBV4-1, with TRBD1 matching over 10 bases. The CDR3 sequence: CASSLPGTGVVHNEQFF. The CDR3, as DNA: TGCGCCAGCAGCCTACCCGGGACAGGGGTCGTTCACAATGAGCAGTTCTTC.